The 31 T cell receptor beta chains listed next were all sequenced from one sample in a study of metastatic and nonmetastatic thyroid tumors. Each patient went into thyroid surgery without having received any treatment. TCRdb re-called the PCR reads via MiXCR. Here the sample spans 30,000 to 35,000 clones, 29% being singletons. The sequencing sample was made of blood. The receptor set was obtained from a female donor with papillary thyroid cancer or a benign thyroid nodule (not recorded which). Some clones in this sample may be carry-over from other donors' samples.

The chain carries TRBV6-1 and TRBJ2-7; possibly TRBD1 for D (6 bases). This CDR3 has 14 residues. From germline, CDR1 is MNHNS and CDR2 SASEGT. Trimming shortened V by 7 bases and J by 4 bases, and 17 bases separated the two germline ends. CDR3 coding DNA: TGTGCCAGCAAGCTTGGGGCAGGGGTGTACGAGCAGTACTTC. Translated: CASKLGAGVYEQYF.

This clone was counted at least ten times. The CDR3: CASSFQRGGLETQYF. The CDR3 DNA reads TGTGCCAGCAGTTTCCAGCGGGGGGGCCTAGAGACCCAGTACTTC. This rearrangement joins TRBV28 to TRBJ2-5; 10 nucleotides align to TRBD2. Germline loops: CDR1 MDHEN, CDR2 SYDVKM. After removal of 3 bases from V and 4 bases from J, the junction contained 5 bases not matched to a gene. The CDR3 runs to 15 residues.

This clone rates as medium-sized. The rearrangement uses TRBV19 and TRBJ1-3; no firm D call. The CDR3 is 13 residues long. V was trimmed by 4 bases and J by 4 bases, leaving 8 bases between them. Germline V gene lookup returns CDR1 LNHDA and CDR2 SQIVND (reference sequence). The CDR3 loop reads CASSTREGNTIYF. The CDR3 DNA reads TGTGCCAGTAGTACAAGGGAAGGAAACACCATATATTTT. The whole variable domain, filled in from reference TRBV19 and TRBJ1-3, reads DGGITQSPKYLFRKEGQNVTLSCEQNLNHDAMYWYRQDPGQGLRLIYYSQIVNDFQKGDIAEGYSVSREKKESFPLTVTSAQKNPTAFYLCASSTREGNTIYFGEGSWLTVV.

The chain has TRBV19 and TRBJ2-1; 13 nucleotides match TRBD2. The germline gives CDR1 LNHDA, CDR2 SQIVND (reference sequence). Trimming removed 4 bases from V and 9 bases from J; junction bases left unmatched: 9. The length of the CDR3 is 16 residues. CDR3 in amino acids: CASSTVLAGGTGEQFF. The CDR3 DNA sequence: TGTGCCAGTAGTACCGTACTAGCGGGAGGGACCGGTGAGCAGTTCTTC.

This clone ranks as medium-sized. The V and J genes are TRBV7-9 and TRBJ2-7; a weak D match, TRBD2 (6 bases). V was trimmed by 6 bases and J by 1 base, leaving 7 bases between them. CDR1 SEHNR and CDR2 FQNEAQ come from the germline V gene (reference sequence). The CDR3 covers 12 residues. CDR3 DNA sequence: TGTGCCAGCAGGGGGACTTCCTACGAGCAGTACTTC. Amino acid sequence: CASRGTSYEQYF.

This clone was seen ten or more times. The chain uses TRBV24-1 and TRBJ2-5; 8 positions agree with TRBD2. The CDR3 is made up of 14 amino acids. Germline V gives CDR1 KGHDR, CDR2 SFDVKD. Losses at the gene ends were 3 bases for V and 5 bases for J; bases not matched to a gene: 4. The CDR3 spells CATSDMSGGETQYF. Here the CDR3 DNA reads TGTGCCACCAGTGATATGTCGGGAGGGGAGACCCAGTACTTC.

To note about this clone: Different DNA sequences within this sample yield the same CDR3. The chain uses TRBV12-3 or TRBV12-4 and TRBJ1-4, with 7 positions matching TRBD1. The CDR3 loop spans 14 amino acids. V was clipped by 6 bases and J by 11 bases; unmatched bases: 12. The CDR3 DNA reads TGTGCCAGCAGGAACAGGGGCCGAGGTAAGAAACTGTTTTTT. Protein sequence: CASRNRGRGKKLFF.

Ten or more counts support this clone. The genes are TRBV9 and TRBJ2-7, with 7 nucleotides matching TRBD2. The CDR3 contains 14 residues. The germline gives CDR1 SGDLS, CDR2 YYNGEE. After removal of 4 bases from V and 4 bases from J, the junction contained 8 bases not matched to a gene. The CDR3 DNA reads TGTGCCAGCAGCCCCCTGACTAGCCGTTACGAGCAGTACTTC. It specifies CASSPLTSRYEQYF.

This clone was detected ten times or more. The chain carries TRBV24-1 and TRBJ1-1, with 10 bases fitting TRBD1. J gave up 1 base and V 4 bases, and 8 bases lay outside the gene matches. This CDR3 has 17 amino acids. From germline, CDR1 is KGHDR and CDR2 SFDVKD. Written as DNA, the CDR3 is TGTGCCACCAGTGACTCTGGGACAGGGGTTGAGAACACTGAAGCTTTCTTT. Translating it yields CATSDSGTGVENTEAFF.

This clone has more than one count but fewer than ten. The sample holds other DNA sequences that translate to the same CDR3. This rearrangement joins TRBV28 to TRBJ2-3, with 10 nucleotides matching TRBD1. Looked up from germline, CDR1 is MDHEN and CDR2 is SYDVKM. Germline trimming cut 4 bases from V and 3 bases from J; bases unmatched to any gene: 10. This CDR3 region has 17 residues. The CDR3 loop reads CASSSRSGTGVTDTQYF. The CDR3 nucleotides are TGTGCCAGCAGTTCACGTTCCGGGACAGGGGTGACAGATACGCAGTATTTT.

The rearrangement joins TRBV11-2 to TRBJ2-7; weak D call: TRBD2 (5 bases). This CDR3 has 13 amino acids. CDR1 and CDR2 (germline): SGHAT, FQNNGV. V shed 5 bases and J shed 7 bases, with 15 bases lying between them. Here the CDR3 reads CASSEVEDWEQYF. The CDR3 region has the DNA TGTGCCAGCAGCGAGGTGGAGGACTGGGAGCAGTACTTC.

This clone occurred many times. The J gene is TRBJ2-1, the V gene TRBV3-1; D may be TRBD2 (6 bases). The CDR3 covers 16 residues. The V end was cut by 4 bases, the J end by 2 bases, with 15 bases between. Germline V CDR1 and CDR2: LGHDT, YNNKEL (reference sequence). CDR3 protein: CASSPEAEGPYNEQFF. The CDR3 coding sequence is TGTGCCAGCAGCCCTGAGGCGGAGGGGCCCTACAATGAGCAGTTCTTC.

This chain connects TRBV28 to TRBJ2-7; D is perhaps TRBD2 (6 bases). Deletions cut 2 bases from V and 1 base from J, with 12 bases between. The CDR3 consists of 15 residues. Germline lookup yields CDR1 MDHEN and CDR2 SYDVKM. This CDR3 is CASSLAGKTSYEQYF. In DNA, the CDR3 is TGTGCCAGCAGTTTAGCGGGGAAGACATCCTACGAGCAGTACTTC.

This rearrangement joins TRBV4-2 to TRBJ1-3, with D uncertain. V was cut by 8 bases and J by 1 base, with 0 bases left in between. In germline, CDR1 is LGHNA, CDR2 YNFKEQ. The CDR3 has 10 residues. In DNA, the CDR3 is TGTGCCAGCTCTGGAAACACCATATATTTT. Translation: CASSGNTIYF.

The chain carries TRBV9 and TRBJ1-3; D perhaps matches TRBD1 (5 bases). Germline CDR1 is SGDLS and CDR2 is YYNGEE. The CDR3 is 15 residues long. The germline V and J ends were trimmed by 0 bases and 7 bases, with 14 bases remaining between them. The CDR3 reads CASSVDAGLGNTIYF. The CDR3 bases are TGTGCCAGCAGCGTAGACGCAGGGTTGGGGAACACCATATATTTT.

In its sample, this clone was seen many times. V is TRBV20-1 and J is TRBJ1-1, with D possibly TRBD1 on 6 matching bases. V was cut by 5 bases and J by 3 bases, with 13 bases left in between. Germline V gene data show CDR1 as DFQATT and CDR2 as SNEGSKA (reference sequence). This CDR3 spans 13 amino acids. Here the CDR3 DNA reads TGCAGTGCTGGCCGGGGGCCGCACACTGAAGCTTTCTTT. The encoded protein is CSAGRGPHTEAFF.

This chain uses TRBV24-1 with TRBJ2-7; no reliable D call. The V and J ends lost 4 bases and 3 bases respectively, with 9 bases between them. Germline values: CDR1 KGHDR, CDR2 SFDVKD. The CDR3 consists of 13 residues. CDR3 region: CATSDGSFYEQYF. In DNA form, the CDR3 reads TGTGCCACCAGTGACGGGTCTTTCTACGAGCAGTACTTC.

The chain employs TRBV28 and TRBJ2-7, with 10 nucleotides matching TRBD2. Losses at the gene ends were 6 bases for V and 0 bases for J; bases not matched to a gene: 5. From germline, CDR1 is MDHEN and CDR2 SYDVKM. CDR3 size: 15 residues. The CDR3 spells CASSPRLAGSYEQYF. CDR3 bases: TGTGCCAGCAGCCCGAGACTAGCGGGCTCCTACGAGCAGTACTTC. The full variable domain, in which reference TRBV28 and TRBJ2-7 provide the parts outside the CDR3, is DVKVTQSSRYLVKRTGEKVFLECVQDMDHENMFWYRQDPGLGLRLIYFSYDVKMKEKGDIPEGYSVSREKKERFSLILESASTNQTSMYLCASSPRLAGSYEQYFGPGTRLTVT.

The rearrangement links TRBV20-1 to TRBJ2-5, with 7 bases aligning to TRBD1. Trimming cost V 0 bases and J 8 bases; bases outside gene matches: 15. The germline V gene encodes CDR1 DFQATT and CDR2 SNEGSKA (reference sequence). This CDR3 is 16 amino acids long. The CDR3, as DNA: TGCAGTGCTAGAGATAAAGCAGGGGGAGACGTAAATACCCAGTACTTC. Its protein product is CSARDKAGGDVNTQYF.

In regard to this clone: The conserved final phenylalanine or tryptophan is absent from the CDR3, which likely points to a read error. J is TRBJ2-7 and V is TRBV6-5; D is uncertain. CDR1 is MNHEY, CDR2 SVGAGI, per germline. CDR3 length: 14 residues. The CDR3 DNA reads as TGTGCCCGCAGTTATGGTCTAGACGGCTACGAGCAGTACATC. It encodes CARSYGLDGYEQYI.

The rearrangement uses TRBV6-1 and TRBJ2-7; D possibly matches TRBD1 or TRBD2 (6 bases each). Germline V gene sequence: CDR1 MNHNS, CDR2 SASEGT. The CDR3 consists of 13 residues. Trimming took off 10 bases at V and 5 bases at J, with 18 bases between the two ends. The CDR3 DNA follows: TGTGCCACCGGCGGGACAAGGTGGCACGAGCAGTACTTC. This sequence encodes CATGGTRWHEQYF.

This clone was detected ten times or more. The V call is TRBV20-1, the J call TRBJ2-5; 8 bases line up with TRBD2. V shed 2 bases, J shed 4 bases, and the junction held 12 bases outside the gene matches. The length of the CDR3 is 16 residues. The germline V gene has CDR1 DFQATT and CDR2 SNEGSKA (reference sequence). The CDR3 DNA reads TGCAGTGCTAGAAGTTCCCTAGCGGGTCTAACAGAGACCCAGTACTTC. As protein: CSARSSLAGLTETQYF.

There are many counts of this clone. The V call is TRBV3-1, the J call TRBJ2-7; 10 nucleotides line up with TRBD1. Germline V gene lookup returns CDR1 LGHDT and CDR2 YNNKEL (reference sequence). Losses at the gene ends were 5 bases for V and 4 bases for J; bases not matched to a gene: 8. The CDR3 extends over 15 amino acids. The CDR3 here is CASSFKPGQGYEQYF. Here the CDR3 DNA reads TGTGCCAGCAGCTTTAAACCGGGACAGGGGTACGAGCAGTACTTC.

A few counts support this clone. This chain links TRBV10-1 with TRBJ2-2; 9 bases agree with TRBD2. This CDR3 region has 17 residues. V was pared by 3 bases and J by 5 bases, with 10 bases of the junction left unmatched. Germline CDR1 is WNHNN and CDR2 is SYGVQD (reference sequence). The CDR3 DNA reads as TGCGCCAGCAGTGAAGAGGCGCGGGAGGGCCAAACCGGGGAGCTGTTTTTT. Its protein is CASSEEAREGQTGELFF.

This clone has just a few counts. The chain is built from TRBV20-1 and TRBJ1-5; the D gene is possibly TRBD1 (5 bases). This CDR3 contains 12 residues. V was trimmed by 6 bases and J by 1 base, leaving 7 bases between them. Germline V gene sequence: CDR1 DFQATT, CDR2 SNEGSKA (reference sequence). The CDR3 DNA sequence: TGCAGTGCCTGGGACAGCAATCAGCCCCAGCATTTT. Its translation: CSAWDSNQPQHF.

This clone was detected many times. This sequence joins TRBV13 and TRBJ1-4; D remains unclear. The CDR3 extends over 17 amino acids. The germline V and J ends were trimmed by 5 bases and 8 bases, with 24 bases remaining between them. Germline-derived CDR1 and CDR2 are PRHDT and FYEKMQ (reference sequence). The CDR3 DNA reads as TGTGCCAGCAGCCCTCGACTAGGAAAATACACGGGGGAAAAACTGTTTTTT. It encodes CASSPRLGKYTGEKLFF.

This chain connects TRBV6-1 to TRBJ2-1; D gene uncertain. The CDR3 runs 12 residues. The V and J ends lost 6 bases and 7 bases respectively, with 10 bases between them. Germline CDR1 MNHNS, CDR2 SASEGT. The CDR3 here is CASRAGENEQFF. The CDR3 DNA reads TGTGCCAGCAGGGCAGGTGAGAATGAGCAGTTCTTC.

The V and J genes are TRBV28 and TRBJ1-2; TRBD1 is a possible D gene (6 bases). V was pared by 6 bases and J by 6 bases, with 20 bases between. Germline CDR1 MDHEN, CDR2 SYDVKM. The CDR3 extends over 15 amino acids. CDR3 nucleotides: TGTGCCAGCAGGAGACAACCGGGACATAGGGATGGCTACACCTTC. Protein sequence: CASRRQPGHRDGYTF.

The chain couples TRBV28 to TRBJ2-7; 7 bases agree with TRBD2. This CDR3 has 15 amino acids. Trimming cost V 4 bases and J 0 bases; bases outside gene matches: 6. From germline, CDR1 is MDHEN and CDR2 SYDVKM. CDR3 in amino acids: CASSSWRGSSYEQYF. The CDR3 DNA sequence: TGTGCCAGCAGTTCGTGGCGCGGGAGCTCCTACGAGCAGTACTTC.

This chain connects TRBV11-2 to TRBJ2-2, with 11 bases matching TRBD2. The length of the CDR3 is 17 residues. V dropped 0 bases and J dropped 6; count of bases not matched to a gene: 6. CDR1 and CDR2 from the germline V gene are SGHAT and FQNNGV. The CDR3 region has the DNA TGTGCCAGCAGCTTAGAGGTACTAGCGGGAGAGTCCGGGGAGCTGTTTTTT. Protein: CASSLEVLAGESGELFF.

This clone occurred many times. The chain recombines TRBV10-1 with TRBJ2-1; possibly TRBD2 for D (5 bases). Germline CDR1 reads WNHNN; CDR2 reads SYGVQD (reference sequence). The V end was cut by 10 bases, the J end by 7 bases, with 17 bases between. The CDR3 contains 13 residues. CDR3 region: CATAAGGGNEQFF. For the CDR3, the DNA is TGCGCCACCGCCGCGGGTGGTGGGAATGAGCAGTTCTTC.